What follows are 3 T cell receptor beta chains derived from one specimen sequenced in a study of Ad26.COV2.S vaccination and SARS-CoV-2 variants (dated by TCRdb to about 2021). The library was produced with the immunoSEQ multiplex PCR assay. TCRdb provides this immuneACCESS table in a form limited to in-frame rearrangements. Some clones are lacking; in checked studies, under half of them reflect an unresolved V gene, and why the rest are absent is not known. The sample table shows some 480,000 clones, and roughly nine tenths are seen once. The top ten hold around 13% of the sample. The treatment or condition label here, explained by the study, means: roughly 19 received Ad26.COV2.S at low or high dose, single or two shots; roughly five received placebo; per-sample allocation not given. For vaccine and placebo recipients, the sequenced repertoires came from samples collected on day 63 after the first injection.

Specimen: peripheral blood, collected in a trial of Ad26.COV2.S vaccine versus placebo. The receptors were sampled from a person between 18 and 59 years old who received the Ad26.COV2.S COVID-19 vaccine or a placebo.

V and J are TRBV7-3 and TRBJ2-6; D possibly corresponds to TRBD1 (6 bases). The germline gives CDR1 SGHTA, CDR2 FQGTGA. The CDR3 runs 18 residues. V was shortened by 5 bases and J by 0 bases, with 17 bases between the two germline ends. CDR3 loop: CASSPRVGQISGANVLTF. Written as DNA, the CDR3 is TGTGCCAGCAGCCCAAGGGTGGGACAAATCTCTGGGGCCAACGTCCTGACTTTC.

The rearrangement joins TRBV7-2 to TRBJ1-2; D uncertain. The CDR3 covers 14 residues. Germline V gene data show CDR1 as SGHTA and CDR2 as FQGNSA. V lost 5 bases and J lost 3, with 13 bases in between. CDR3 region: CASSMDGTHYGYTF. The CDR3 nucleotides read TGTGCCAGCAGCATGGACGGTACTCACTATGGCTACACCTTC. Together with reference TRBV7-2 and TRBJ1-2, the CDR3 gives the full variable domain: GAGVSQSPSNKVTEKGKDVELRCDPISGHTALYWYRQSLGQGLEFLIYFQGNSAPDKSGLPSDRFSAERTGGSVSTLTIQRTQQEDSAVYLCASSMDGTHYGYTFGSGTRLTVV.

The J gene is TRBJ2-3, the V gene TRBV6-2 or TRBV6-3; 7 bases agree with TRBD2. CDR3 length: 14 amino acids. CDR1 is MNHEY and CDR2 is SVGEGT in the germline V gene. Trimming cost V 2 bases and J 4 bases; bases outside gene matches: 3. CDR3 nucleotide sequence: TGTGCCAGCAGTTACGCGGGAGATGCAGATACGCAGTATTTT. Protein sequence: CASSYAGDADTQYF.